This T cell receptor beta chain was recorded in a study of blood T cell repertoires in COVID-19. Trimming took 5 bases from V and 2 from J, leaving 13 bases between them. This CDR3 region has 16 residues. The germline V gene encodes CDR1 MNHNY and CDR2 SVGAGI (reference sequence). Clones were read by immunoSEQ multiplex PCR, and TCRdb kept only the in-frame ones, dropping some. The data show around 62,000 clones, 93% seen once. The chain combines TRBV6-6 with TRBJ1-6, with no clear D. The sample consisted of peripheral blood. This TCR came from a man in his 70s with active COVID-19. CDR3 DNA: TGTGCCAGCAGTCGACAAAAGAACACCTATAATTCACCCCTCCACTTT. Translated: CASSRQKNTYNSPLHF.